What follows describes a single T cell receptor (beta chain). Trimming removed 6 bases at V and 2 bases at J, with 12 bases between. From germline, CDR1 is SEHNR and CDR2 FQNEAQ (reference sequence). CDR3 length equals 14 residues. The repertoire was sequenced with immunoSEQ multiplex PCR; TCRdb's copy has only in-frame clones and lacks some. Here the sample spans about 110,000 clones, roughly 91% being singletons. The source of the sample is a study of blood T cell repertoires in COVID-19. Study at large: Acute and convalescent COVID-19 specimens originated in the United States, Italy and Spain. From T cells, B-cell-depleted T cells, or PBMCs came the material, which was cDNA or gDNA.

The specimen was peripheral blood. The chain couples TRBV7-9 to TRBJ2-3; D gene unclear. The TCR originated in a woman between 45 and 65 years old with acute or convalescent COVID-19. CDR3: CASRPGTDTDTQYF. For the CDR3, the DNA is TGTGCCAGCAGGCCTGGAACAGACACAGATACGCAGTATTTT. Based on the CDR3 plus reference TRBV7-9 and TRBJ2-3, the full variable domain is DTGVSQNPRHKITKRGQNVTFRCDPISEHNRLYWYRQTLGQGPEFLTYFQNEAQLEKSRLLSDRFSAERPKGSFSTLEIQRTEQGDSAMYLCASRPGTDTDTQYFGPGTRLTVL.